These 29 T cell receptor beta chains were sequenced from one sample in a study of control samples from healthy donors and cancer patients. Profiling relied on immunoSEQ multiplex PCR, and the TCRdb table lists in-frame clones only, not all of them. This table holds about 94,000 clones, about nine tenths found once. The sequencing sample was made of blood. These receptors all stem from a woman younger than 30 in good health.

The chain employs TRBV6-5 and TRBJ1-1; maybe TRBD1 (6 bases). From germline, CDR1 is MNHEY and CDR2 SVGAGI. V was cut by 4 bases and J by 10 bases, with 13 bases left in between. The CDR3 covers 12 residues. CDR3 amino acids: CASSLQGFVAFF. The CDR3 coding sequence is TGTGCCAGCAGTTTACAGGGTTTTGTAGCTTTCTTT.

The chain uses TRBV7-9 and TRBJ2-7; TRBD1 aligns across 8 bases. Unmatched junction bases numbered 3, after V lost 3 bases and J lost 2 bases. This CDR3 has 14 residues. Germline loops: CDR1 SEHNR, CDR2 FQNEAQ (reference sequence). The CDR3 DNA reads TGTGCCAGCAGCTTGGGGACAGGAGCCTACGAGCAGTACTTC. Protein product: CASSLGTGAYEQYF.

V gene TRBV2 combines with J gene TRBJ2-7; no clear D. V lost 6 bases and J 6 bases, leaving 12 bases between the germline ends. Germline CDR1 and CDR2: SNHLY and FYNNEI. CDR3 length equals 12 residues. Written as DNA, the CDR3 is TGTGCCAGCAGCCACCCTCGGGTCGAGCAGTACTTC. Translation: CASSHPRVEQYF.

The V and J genes are TRBV9 and TRBJ1-4; D is uncertain. Looked up from germline, CDR1 is SGDLS and CDR2 is YYNGEE. V gave up 1 base and J gave up 0 bases, with 7 bases separating them. The CDR3 runs 15 residues. This CDR3 reads CASSVYSATNEKLFF. DNA of the CDR3: TGTGCCAGCAGCGTATATTCAGCAACTAATGAAAAACTGTTTTTT.

This clone has more than one count but fewer than ten. The chain recombines TRBV12-3 or TRBV12-4 with TRBJ1-2, with D perhaps TRBD1 (6 bases). V lost 6 bases to trimming and J lost 8 bases, with 10 bases between them. This CDR3 has 11 amino acids. CDR3 nucleotides: TGTGCCAGCAGCCACAGGGCAGGCTACACCTTC. It yields the protein CASSHRAGYTF.

The count of this clone is one. The V gene is TRBV7-2, the J gene TRBJ2-1; 7 bases line up with TRBD2. Germline trimming cut 1 base from V and 9 bases from J; bases unmatched to any gene: 9. The CDR3 is 15 residues long. CDR1 is SGHTA, CDR2 FQGNSA, per germline. The DNA of the CDR3 is TGTGCCAGCAGCTTAGGTGAGGGGCGGGGGATTGAGCAGTTCTTC. It yields the protein CASSLGEGRGIEQFF.

The chain couples TRBV4-1 to TRBJ1-1, with TRBD1 as a possible D gene (6 bases). In germline, CDR1 is MGHRA, CDR2 YSYEKL. The CDR3 has 16 amino acids. V was shortened by 4 bases and J by 0 bases, with 15 bases between the two germline ends. CDR3 protein: CASSPSLQGVNTEAFF. CDR3 DNA: TGCGCCAGCAGCCCATCGTTACAGGGCGTGAACACTGAAGCTTTCTTT.

This chain connects TRBV4-1 to TRBJ1-4; TRBD1 matches 7 bases. The V gene end was trimmed by 2 bases and the J gene end by 8 bases; junction bases not matched to a gene: 17. CDR3 length: 18 amino acids. Germline V gene lookup returns CDR1 MGHRA and CDR2 YSYEKL. The CDR3 loop is CASSQLPGQRKVGEKLFF. As DNA, the CDR3 is TGCGCCAGCAGCCAACTTCCGGGACAGCGCAAGGTGGGGGAAAAACTGTTTTTT.

The CDR3 reads CASGVMGQGMNTGELFF. The CDR3 DNA reads as TGTGCCAGCGGAGTGATGGGACAGGGGATGAACACCGGGGAGCTGTTTTTT. V and J are TRBV10-3 and TRBJ2-2; TRBD1 aligns across 10 bases. The J segment lost 1 base and the V segment lost 10 bases, leaving 12 bases of the junction unmatched. The CDR3 contains 17 residues. Germline assignment: CDR1 ENHRY and CDR2 SYGVKD.

CDR3 residues: CASSQATDTQYF. The CDR3 nucleotides are TGTGCCAGCAGCCAAGCCACAGATACGCAGTATTTT. V is TRBV4-2 and J is TRBJ2-3; D unresolved. Germline assignment: CDR1 LGHNA and CDR2 YNFKEQ. CDR3 size: 12 residues. The ends were cut back, 1 base at V and 2 bases at J, with 1 base in the middle.

The rearrangement uses TRBV6-5 and TRBJ1-2; the D gene is possibly TRBD1 (6 bases). The germline V and J ends were trimmed by 6 bases and 2 bases, with 10 bases remaining between them. Germline V gene lookup returns CDR1 MNHEY and CDR2 SVGAGI. The CDR3 consists of 13 residues. Here the CDR3 DNA reads TGTGCCAGCAGCGACACAGGGAACTATGGCTACACCTTC. This sequence encodes CASSDTGNYGYTF.

The chain uses TRBV10-3 and TRBJ1-2, with unresolved D. Germline V gene sequence: CDR1 ENHRY, CDR2 SYGVKD. The CDR3 is 13 amino acids. Trimming cost V 4 bases and J 6 bases, with 12 bases left between them. CDR3 residues: CAISVVGLDGYTF. In DNA form, the CDR3 reads TGTGCCATCAGTGTAGTAGGTTTAGATGGCTACACCTTC.

The chain couples TRBV7-3 to TRBJ2-2; 8 positions agree with TRBD1. Germline V gene data show CDR1 as SGHTA and CDR2 as FQGTGA. The CDR3 contains 15 residues. The ends lost 5 bases at V and 7 bases at J; junction bases unmatched: 9. DNA of the CDR3: TGTGCCAGCAGCCCGGACAGGGTCGGGTTCGGGGAGCTGTTTTTT. Residues: CASSPDRVGFGELFF.

This rearrangement joins TRBV5-1 to TRBJ1-6; 7 nucleotides align to TRBD1. J gave up 9 bases and V 0 bases, and 3 bases lay outside the gene matches. CDR1 is SGHRS and CDR2 is YFSETQ in the germline V gene. The CDR3 is made up of 14 amino acids. The CDR3 region has the DNA TGCGCCAGCAGCTTGGGACAGGGTAGTTCACCCCTCCACTTT. This encodes CASSLGQGSSPLHF.

The V call is TRBV27, the J call TRBJ2-7, with a possible D match to TRBD2 (8 bases). CDR1 is MNHEY and CDR2 is SMNVEV in the germline V gene (reference sequence). The CDR3 consists of 19 residues. V lost 4 bases to trimming and J lost 8 bases, with 33 bases between them. For the CDR3, the DNA is TGTGCCAGCAGTTCCCGGGGGGGGACCACCGGGACAGTGATCTCCAAGCAGTACTTC. This encodes CASSSRGGTTGTVISKQYF.

The chain employs TRBV19 and TRBJ2-1; TRBD2 matches 8 bases. CDR3 length equals 13 residues. V lost 6 bases and J lost 9; bases outside the gene matches: 7. Germline V lookup: CDR1 LNHDA, CDR2 SQIVND (reference sequence). CDR3 sequence: CASSGGAVAEQFF. DNA for the CDR3: TGTGCCAGTAGCGGGGGGGCCGTGGCTGAGCAGTTCTTC.

This chain links TRBV5-1 with TRBJ1-1, with D possibly matching TRBD1 (5 bases). This CDR3 is 13 amino acids long. In germline, CDR1 is SGHRS, CDR2 YFSETQ. V was cut by 4 bases and J by 4 bases, with 11 bases left in between. CDR3 residues: CASSPDGGTEAFF. As DNA, the CDR3 is TGCGCCAGCAGCCCGGATGGGGGCACTGAAGCTTTCTTT.

The V call is TRBV19, the J call TRBJ1-2; TRBD1 aligns across 10 bases. This CDR3 comprises 15 residues. Germline trimming cut 2 bases from V and 7 bases from J; bases unmatched to any gene: 7. Looked up from germline, CDR1 is LNHDA and CDR2 is SQIVND (reference sequence). The CDR3 DNA is TGTGCCAGTAGTATACAGAGCGGACAGGGGGTTGGCTACACCTTC. Its protein is CASSIQSGQGVGYTF. Using reference TRBV19 and TRBJ1-2 for the parts outside the CDR3, the full variable domain is DGGITQSPKYLFRKEGQNVTLSCEQNLNHDAMYWYRQDPGQGLRLIYYSQIVNDFQKGDIAEGYSVSREKKESFPLTVTSAQKNPTAFYLCASSIQSGQGVGYTFGSGTRLTVV.

The V gene is TRBV7-2, the J gene TRBJ1-6, with D unclear. This CDR3 is built from 18 residues. Per the germline V gene, CDR1 is SGHTA and CDR2 is FQGNSA. Trimming removed 5 bases from V and 0 bases from J, with 17 bases in between. Written as DNA, the CDR3 is TGTGCCAGCAGCCGTGATGACGCATTTAGCTCCTATAATTCACCCCTCCACTTT. Translation gives CASSRDDAFSSYNSPLHF.

The chain employs TRBV6-2 or TRBV6-3 and TRBJ2-5; possibly TRBD2 for D (8 bases). The CDR3 is 16 residues long. With 6 bases removed from V and 2 bases from J, the gap between germline ends came to 19 bases. Germline V gene lookup returns CDR1 MNHEY and CDR2 SVGEGT. CDR3 sequence (DNA): TGTGCCAGCAGCCCGGGGGGGACAGCCGGACAAGAGACCCAGTACTTC. Amino acids: CASSPGGTAGQETQYF.

The chain joins TRBV11-3 to TRBJ2-7, with D perhaps matching TRBD1 (5 bases). This CDR3 is built from 12 residues. Germline V lookup: CDR1 SGHNT, CDR2 YENEEA. The V end was cut by 8 bases, the J end by 0 bases, with 8 bases between. CDR3 amino acids: CASSQGSYEQYF. The CDR3, as DNA: TGTGCCAGCTCGCAGGGCTCCTACGAGCAGTACTTC.

V and J are TRBV14 and TRBJ1-1; weak D call: TRBD1 (5 bases). This CDR3 spans 12 amino acids. The V end lost 0 bases, the J end lost 9 bases, and 8 bases lay between the germline ends. The germline CDR1 and CDR2 sequences are SGHDN and FVKESK. In DNA, the CDR3 is TGTGCCAGCAGCCAAGAAGGGGATAAAGCTTTCTTT. Translating it yields CASSQEGDKAFF.

V is TRBV12-3 or TRBV12-4 and J is TRBJ1-1; the D is unclear. V was cut by 3 bases and J by 6 bases, with 8 bases left in between. This CDR3 comprises 12 residues. The CDR3 is CASSLVRSEAFF. The DNA for the CDR3 is TGTGCCAGCAGTTTGGTCAGGTCTGAAGCTTTCTTT.

This clone is a singleton in its sample. V usage is TRBV6-5 and J usage is TRBJ1-1; 10 positions match TRBD1. The CDR3 is made up of 11 amino acids. Germline-derived CDR1 and CDR2 are MNHEY and SVGAGI. J lost 10 bases, V lost 6 bases, and 2 bases had no gene match. In nucleotides, the CDR3 is TGTGCCAGCAGAGGGGACAGGGGAGCTTTCTTT. This translates into CASRGDRGAFF.

The J gene is TRBJ2-5, the V gene TRBV7-3, with 7 positions matching TRBD1. With 5 bases clipped from V and 2 bases from J, the junction kept 8 bases outside the gene matches. Germline loops: CDR1 SGHTA, CDR2 FQGTGA. This CDR3 has 15 amino acids. The CDR3 region is CASSLVGQQQETQYF. The CDR3 DNA follows: TGTGCCAGCAGCCTAGTGGGACAGCAGCAAGAGACCCAGTACTTC.

The V call is TRBV12-2, the J call TRBJ2-1. TRBV12-2 is classified as a pseudogene. The CDR3 contains 19 residues. The CDR3: CASRLTPPCRQGDGCEQFF. CDR3 nucleotides: TGTGCAAGTCGCTTAACTCCCCCATGTCGGCAGGGAGATGGTTGTGAGCAGTTCTTC.

J is TRBJ2-3 and V is TRBV19; D may be TRBD1 (6 bases). The germline gives CDR1 LNHDA, CDR2 SQIVND (reference sequence). The CDR3 extends over 14 amino acids. V shed 5 bases and J shed 2 bases, with 11 bases lying between them. The DNA of the CDR3 is TGTGCCAGTAGTCCCCAGGGGACCACAGATACGCAGTATTTT. It yields the protein CASSPQGTTDTQYF. The full variable domain, in which reference TRBV19 and TRBJ2-3 provide the parts outside the CDR3, is DGGITQSPKYLFRKEGQNVTLSCEQNLNHDAMYWYRQDPGQGLRLIYYSQIVNDFQKGDIAEGYSVSREKKESFPLTVTSAQKNPTAFYLCASSPQGTTDTQYFGPGTRLTVL.

The chain combines TRBV6-5 with TRBJ2-7; 8 positions match TRBD1. Germline values: CDR1 MNHEY, CDR2 SVGAGI. The trim removed 6 bases at V and 0 bases at J, leaving 4 bases unmatched. This CDR3 comprises 14 residues. The CDR3: CASRGQDLSYEQYF. The CDR3 nucleotides read TGTGCCAGCAGGGGACAGGACCTCTCCTACGAGCAGTACTTC.

The rearrangement joins TRBV11-2 to TRBJ1-2; D uncertain. The CDR3 totals 16 residues. In germline, CDR1 is SGHAT, CDR2 FQNNGV. With 1 base removed from V and 2 bases from J, the gap between germline ends came to 14 bases. The CDR3, as DNA: TGTGCCAGCAGCTTAGTCGCCTGGGGTGACAACTATGGCTACACCTTC. Its protein product is CASSLVAWGDNYGYTF.